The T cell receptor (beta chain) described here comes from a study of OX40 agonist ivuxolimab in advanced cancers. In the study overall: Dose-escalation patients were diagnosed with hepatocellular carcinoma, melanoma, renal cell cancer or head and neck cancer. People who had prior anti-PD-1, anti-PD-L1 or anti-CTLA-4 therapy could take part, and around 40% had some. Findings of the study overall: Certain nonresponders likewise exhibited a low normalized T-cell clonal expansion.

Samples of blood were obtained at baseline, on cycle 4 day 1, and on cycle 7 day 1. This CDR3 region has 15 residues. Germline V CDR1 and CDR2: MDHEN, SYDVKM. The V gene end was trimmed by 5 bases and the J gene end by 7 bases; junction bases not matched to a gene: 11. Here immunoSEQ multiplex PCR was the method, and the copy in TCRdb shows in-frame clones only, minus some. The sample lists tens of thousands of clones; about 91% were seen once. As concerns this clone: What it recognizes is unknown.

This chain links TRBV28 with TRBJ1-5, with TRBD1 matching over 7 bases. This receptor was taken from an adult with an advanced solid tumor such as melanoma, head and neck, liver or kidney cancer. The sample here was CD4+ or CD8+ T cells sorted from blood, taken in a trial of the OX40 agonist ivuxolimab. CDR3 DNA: TGTGCCAGCAGTGCATTGAGAGGGGGCGGACAGCCCCAGCATTTT. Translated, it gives CASSALRGGGQPQHF. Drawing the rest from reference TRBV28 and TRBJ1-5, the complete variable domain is DVKVTQSSRYLVKRTGEKVFLECVQDMDHENMFWYRQDPGLGLRLIYFSYDVKMKEKGDIPEGYSVSREKKERFSLILESASTNQTSMYLCASSALRGGGQPQHFGDGTRLSIL.